This TCR beta chain comes out of a study of T cell responses to AZD1222 COVID-19 vaccine. Assay: immunoSEQ multiplex PCR; the TCRdb copy retains only in-frame clones and omits some. The sample carries under 95,000 clones, roughly 89% recorded once. This CDR3 has 16 residues. Trimming stripped 4 bases from V and 2 bases from J, with 16 bases between. The germline V gene has CDR1 SGHTA and CDR2 FQGNSA. Source: peripheral blood, taken on day 0 of AZD1222 vaccination. This rearrangement joins TRBV7-2 to TRBJ2-3; D may be TRBD2 (6 bases). The receptor was derived from an adult in good health. CDR3: CASSSGASDPTDTQYF. As DNA, the CDR3 is TGTGCCAGCAGCTCTGGTGCTAGCGACCCCACAGATACGCAGTATTTT.